What follows is one TCR beta chain and its context. Its antigen is unidentified. 5' RACE that incorporated UMI labels was used to prepare the TRB cDNA libraries. TCRdb derives one entry per CDR3 protein from the 5' RACE reads, leaving out DNA. The sample data list 150,000 or so distinct CDR3 sequences. The data belong to a study of CXCR3-negative and CXCR3-positive naive CD8 T cells. The wider study: Some 150 million TRB reads were obtained in total, which works out to about 1.5 +/- 0.3 million per library. Study-level results: With respect to TRBV-TRBJ usage, naive CXCR3-negative and CXCR3-positive cells were similar; memory differed. Hydrophobicity was higher for TRB CDR3s found in CXCR3-positive naive cells than in CXCR3-negative naive cells. Memory CD8+ cells showed much lower diversity, while both naive subsets displayed comparably high diversity.

The CDR3 consists of 14 residues. Germline V CDR1 and CDR2: DFQATT, SNEGSKA (reference sequence). This TCR came from a human donor in good health. Some clones in this sample may be carry-over from other donors' samples. The sequencing input was naive CXCR3- CD8+ T cells from blood. Indicated subset: CD45RO-CCR7+CD27+CD95- naive CD8+ T cells lacking CXCR3 (TNR3-). The chain links TRBV20-1 to TRBJ2-1; TCRdb's D gene call, TRBD2, goes unchecked for lack of DNA. The CDR3 is CSARWTSGHNEQFF.